What follows are 3 T cell receptor beta chains derived from one specimen sequenced in a study of T cell responses to AZD1222 COVID-19 vaccine. Assay used: immunoSEQ multiplex PCR; TCRdb lists only in-frame clones, some missing. The sample shows around 120,000 clones, about 93% of them seen only once. Sequencing was performed on peripheral blood, taken 28 days after the second AZD1222 dose. The receptors were sampled from an adult who received the AZD1222 COVID-19 vaccine.

The chain has TRBV19 and TRBJ2-6; D gene ambiguous. The CDR3 sequence is 13 residues long. Looked up from germline, CDR1 is LNHDA and CDR2 is SQIVND (reference sequence). Trimming pared 5 bases from V and 4 bases from J, leaving 6 bases between. This CDR3 is CASSLFGANVLTF. Here the CDR3 DNA reads TGTGCCAGTAGTCTATTCGGGGCCAACGTCCTGACTTTC.

The V gene is TRBV7-9, the J gene TRBJ2-3; no firm D call. From germline, CDR1 is SEHNR and CDR2 FQNEAQ (reference sequence). The V end was cut by 4 bases, the J end by 0 bases, with 11 bases between. CDR3 length equals 15 residues. CDR3 sequence: CASSSLGASTDTQYF. The DNA of the CDR3 is TGTGCCAGCAGCTCCTTGGGTGCTAGCACAGATACGCAGTATTTT. Filled out from reference TRBV7-9 and TRBJ2-3, the complete variable domain reads DTGVSQNPRHKITKRGQNVTFRCDPISEHNRLYWYRQTLGQGPEFLTYFQNEAQLEKSRLLSDRFSAERPKGSFSTLEIQRTEQGDSAMYLCASSSLGASTDTQYFGPGTRLTVL.

This clone was picked up one time. The chain couples TRBV6-1 to TRBJ1-2; D unclear. Germline V gene sequence: CDR1 MNHNS, CDR2 SASEGT. This CDR3 is 12 amino acids long. Trimming took off 3 bases at V and 6 bases at J, with 8 bases between the two ends. CDR3 loop: CASSDEVHGYTF. CDR3 nucleotide sequence: TGTGCCAGCAGTGACGAGGTCCATGGCTACACCTTC.